Shown below are 14 T cell receptor beta chains from a single sample sequenced in a study of CD8 T cells in Susac syndrome. Reverse transcription of about 0.45 to 1 ug RNA was performed with random hexamers. TCRdb processed the immunoSEQ multiplex PCR reads anew with MiXCR; each CDR3 protein has one entry. Of approximately 150,000 distinct CDR3 sequences listed, just over 90% are singletons. The sample taken for sequencing was CD4+ T cells from PBMCs. These receptors were taken from a human donor in good health.

CDR3 in DNA: TGTGCCAGTAGTATGACTAGCGGGGCCCTCTCGGAGACCCAGTACTTC. The encoded protein is CASSMTSGALSETQYF. The V call is TRBV19, the J call TRBJ2-5; 11 bases line up with TRBD2. From germline, CDR1 is LNHDA and CDR2 SQIVND (reference sequence). CDR3 length: 16 amino acids. V was pared by 3 bases and J by 5 bases, with 8 bases of the junction left unmatched.

The J gene is TRBJ1-1, the V gene TRBV21-1; the table's D gene call, TRBD1, was not cross checked with the DNA. TRBV21-1 is recorded as a pseudogene. The CDR3 is 13 amino acids. The chain's CDR3 is CASSPTGISEAFF. The CDR3 DNA is TGTGCCAGCAGCCCGACAGGGATAAGTGAAGCTTTCTTT.

The CDR3 bases are TGTGCCACCAGCAGAGATAGGGGGGTTCAGCCCCAGCATTTT. Encoded protein: CATSRDRGVQPQHF. The chain uses TRBV15 and TRBJ1-5, with D perhaps matching TRBD1 (6 bases). The length of the CDR3 is 14 residues. With 0 bases removed from V and 6 bases from J, the gap between germline ends came to 9 bases. Per the germline V gene, CDR1 is LNHNV and CDR2 is YYDKDF (reference sequence).

V gene TRBV11-1 combines with J gene TRBJ1-2; D perhaps matches TRBD1 (5 bases). V shed 4 bases and J shed 4 bases, with 10 bases lying between them. The germline V gene has CDR1 SGHAT and CDR2 FQDESV (reference sequence). The CDR3 sequence is 13 residues long. CDR3 amino acids: CASSYRTTYGYTF. The CDR3 region has the DNA TGTGCCAGCAGCTACCGGACAACCTATGGCTACACCTTC.

About this clonotype: One end of the junction fails to match germline, which may point to a read error. The chain couples TRBV6-6 to TRBJ2-7, with 7 bases that match TRBD1. The length of the CDR3 is 13 residues. Germline V gives CDR1 MNHNY, CDR2 SVGAGI (reference sequence). The CDR3 spells CASSGRGSYEQYF. For the CDR3, the DNA is TGCGCCAGCAGCGGCAGGGGGTCTTACGAGCAGTACTTC.

The chain uses TRBV3-1 and TRBJ2-5; D is unclear. Between the trimmed V and J ends, which lost 0 bases and 4 bases, there was a span of 12 bases. Looked up from germline, CDR1 is LGHDT and CDR2 is YNNKEL (reference sequence). This CDR3 is built from 15 residues. The CDR3 nucleotides are TGTGCCAGCAGCCAAGAACCCCCGGTTGGAGAGACCCAGTACTTC. Translated: CASSQEPPVGETQYF.

The chain couples TRBV20-1 to TRBJ2-1, with 9 bases identical to TRBD1. The length of the CDR3 is 14 residues. Unmatched junction bases numbered 2, after V lost 3 bases and J lost 2 bases. Germline V gives CDR1 DFQATT, CDR2 SNEGSKA (reference sequence). The chain's CDR3 is CSASRQGAYNEQFF. The CDR3 DNA reads as TGCAGTGCTAGCCGACAGGGGGCCTACAATGAGCAGTTCTTC.

In nucleotides, the CDR3 is TGTGCCAGCAGCTCCCAAGGAGTGGGGGCCCCCCAGGAGACCCAGTACTTC. Protein: CASSSQGVGAPQETQYF. The gene calls are TRBV7-2 and TRBJ2-5; D perhaps matches TRBD1 (6 bases). Germline V CDR1 and CDR2: SGHTA, FQGNSA. V dropped 4 bases and J dropped 5 bases, with 23 bases sitting between them. The CDR3 totals 17 residues.

The chain links TRBV12-3 or TRBV12-4 to TRBJ2-3; unclear D gene. V lost 2 bases and J lost 6, with 9 bases in between. The CDR3 runs 13 residues. The CDR3 sequence: CASSLSDRDTQYF. The CDR3 coding sequence is TGTGCCAGCAGTTTATCGGATAGGGATACGCAGTATTTT.

The V and J genes are TRBV2 and TRBJ2-7, with 7 bases fitting TRBD1. The CDR3 extends over 12 amino acids. V lost 6 bases to trimming and J lost 6 bases; unmatched junction nucleotides: 5. Germline V gives CDR1 SNHLY, CDR2 FYNNEI. The DNA of the CDR3 is TGTGCCAGCAGCAGACAGGGCCCCGAGCAGTACTTC. It is translated as CASSRQGPEQYF.

V gene TRBV2 combines with J gene TRBJ2-7; TRBD2 agrees at 11 bases. After removal of 8 bases from V and 3 bases from J, the junction contained 6 bases not matched to a gene. This CDR3 has 14 residues. CDR1 SNHLY and CDR2 FYNNEI come from the germline V gene. The CDR3 spells CASRKTSGVYEQYF. The CDR3 coding sequence is TGTGCCAGCCGTAAGACTAGCGGGGTCTACGAGCAGTACTTC.

In DNA, the CDR3 is TGTGCCAGCAGTGAACGGGGGGGTATAAAGTACTTC. Protein product: CASSERGGIKYF. V is TRBV2 and J is TRBJ2-4; 8 bases fit TRBD2. The length of the CDR3 is 12 residues. Trimming at V came to 2 bases and at J to 14 bases, leaving 5 bases not matched to a gene. The V gene's germline CDR1 is SNHLY and CDR2 FYNNEI.

The genes are TRBV7-6 and TRBJ1-1, with TRBD1 as a possible D gene (6 bases). The CDR3 length is 14 residues. CDR1 is SGHVS and CDR2 is FNYEAQ in the germline V gene. Trimming left V 1 base short and J 10 bases short, with 16 bases between. The CDR3 spells CASSLGRGQFAAFF. CDR3 sequence (DNA): TGTGCCAGCAGCTTAGGCAGGGGTCAATTTGCAGCTTTCTTT.

The rearrangement links TRBV4-2 to TRBJ2-2; D might be TRBD2 (6 bases). Germline loops: CDR1 LGHNA, CDR2 YNFKEQ. There are 18 residues in the CDR3. Trimming stripped 1 base from V and 2 bases from J, with 17 bases between. The CDR3 nucleotides are TGTGCCAGCAGCCAAGTCCTCGGGACTGCCGCCAACACCGGGGAGCTGTTTTTT. This sequence encodes CASSQVLGTAANTGELFF.